One sample yielded the 18 T cell receptor beta chains listed below, sequenced in a study of blood T cell repertoires in COVID-19. Profiling relied on immunoSEQ multiplex PCR, and the TCRdb table lists in-frame clones only, not all of them. This table holds a few hundred thousand clones, around 91% found once. The specimen was PBMCs or T cells enriched from blood (not recorded which). The receptors derive from a man aged 30 to 45 who had been exposed to COVID-19.

This chain links TRBV4-1 with TRBJ2-7; TRBD1 matches 8 bases. V lost 1 base and J lost 4; bases outside the gene matches: 21. The CDR3 sequence is 20 residues long. Germline CDR1 and CDR2: MGHRA and YSYEKL. The CDR3 DNA reads TGCGCCAGCAGCCAAGGTCTCAAGACCGACCCCCGGGACAGGTGGTACGAGCAGTACTTC. Translated, it gives CASSQGLKTDPRDRWYEQYF.

The V call is TRBV19, the J call TRBJ2-7, with 10 nucleotides matching TRBD1. Germline CDR1 LNHDA, CDR2 SQIVND (reference sequence). The V gene end was trimmed by 3 bases and the J gene end by 0 bases; junction bases not matched to a gene: 2. The CDR3 runs to 15 residues. The CDR3 sequence: CASSIRDRGSYEQYF. Here the CDR3 DNA reads TGTGCCAGTAGTATCCGGGACAGGGGCTCCTACGAGCAGTACTTC. Looking up the rest from reference TRBV19 and TRBJ2-7 gives the full variable domain: DGGITQSPKYLFRKEGQNVTLSCEQNLNHDAMYWYRQDPGQGLRLIYYSQIVNDFQKGDIAEGYSVSREKKESFPLTVTSAQKNPTAFYLCASSIRDRGSYEQYFGPGTRLTVT.

This clone was recorded only once. The chain employs TRBV4-1 and TRBJ1-2; 10 bases agree with TRBD1. The V and J ends lost 3 bases and 3 bases, in that order; junction bases with no gene match: 10. CDR3 length: 17 residues. Germline CDR1 MGHRA, CDR2 YSYEKL. CDR3 in amino acids: CASSQDRQGAGDYGYTF. The CDR3 DNA is TGCGCCAGCAGCCAGGATCGACAGGGGGCGGGGGACTATGGCTACACCTTC.

V usage is TRBV27 and J usage is TRBJ2-6, with 9 bases identical to TRBD2. The CDR3 spans 16 residues. Losses at the gene ends were 6 bases for V and 3 bases for J; bases not matched to a gene: 6. CDR1 MNHEY and CDR2 SMNVEV come from the germline V gene (reference sequence). The CDR3 region is CASRNSGGSGANVLTF. The DNA for the CDR3 is TGTGCCAGCAGAAACAGCGGGGGGAGTGGGGCCAACGTCCTGACTTTC.

The V and J genes are TRBV7-9 and TRBJ1-3; 9 nucleotides line up with TRBD1. Trimming removed 4 bases from V and 0 bases from J; junction bases left unmatched: 10. This CDR3 has 18 amino acids. The germline CDR1 and CDR2 sequences are SEHNR and FQNEAQ (reference sequence). CDR3: CASSSGQGPFSSGNTIYF. CDR3 in DNA: TGTGCCAGCAGCTCCGGACAGGGGCCTTTCAGCTCTGGAAACACCATATATTTT.

J is TRBJ2-3 and V is TRBV11-1; weak D call: TRBD2 (5 bases). V lost 2 bases and J 5 bases, leaving 14 bases between the germline ends. Looked up from germline, CDR1 is SGHAT and CDR2 is FQDESV (reference sequence). This CDR3 comprises 15 residues. CDR3 protein: CASSLRRGGGDTQYF. In DNA form, the CDR3 reads TGTGCCAGCAGCTTAAGGAGAGGAGGCGGAGATACGCAGTATTTT.

The V and J genes are TRBV20-1 and TRBJ2-1, with TRBD2 matching over 8 bases. The CDR3 contains 17 residues. Germline values: CDR1 DFQATT, CDR2 SNEGSKA (reference sequence). Germline trimming cut 3 bases from V and 2 bases from J; bases unmatched to any gene: 12. The CDR3 protein is CSASWGFAGGPYNEQFF. DNA for the CDR3: TGCAGTGCTAGTTGGGGGTTCGCGGGGGGCCCCTACAATGAGCAGTTCTTC.

The chain joins TRBV13 to TRBJ2-3; 9 nucleotides match TRBD2. With V trimmed by 2 bases and J by 1 base, 10 bases remained unmatched. The CDR3 runs 18 residues. Looked up from germline, CDR1 is PRHDT and CDR2 is FYEKMQ (reference sequence). The CDR3 DNA sequence: TGTGCCAGCAGCTTAAGAGCGGGGGGTCCCCACCGCACAGATACGCAGTATTTT. Translating gives CASSLRAGGPHRTDTQYF.

The chain carries TRBV7-9 and TRBJ1-6; maybe TRBD1 (5 bases). The germline V gene encodes CDR1 SEHNR and CDR2 FQNEAQ (reference sequence). Trimming left V 4 bases short and J 4 bases short, with 11 bases between. This CDR3 region has 15 residues. CDR3 bases: TGTGCCAGCAGCTCGAGGGAGGGGTATAATTCACCCCTCCACTTT. Amino acid sequence: CASSSREGYNSPLHF.

The chain employs TRBV7-3 and TRBJ2-7; 7 bases fit TRBD2. V gave up 0 bases and J gave up 2 bases; unmatched junction bases: 4. The germline V gene encodes CDR1 SGHTA and CDR2 FQGTGA. There are 15 residues in the CDR3. CDR3 protein: CASSLTSGFAYEQYF. The CDR3 nucleotides are TGTGCCAGCAGCTTAACTAGCGGGTTTGCCTACGAGCAGTACTTC.

The chain is built from TRBV5-4 and TRBJ1-3, with D possibly being TRBD1 (5 bases). V lost 0 bases to trimming and J lost 4 bases, with 8 bases between them. Germline V gives CDR1 SGHNT, CDR2 YYREEE (reference sequence). The CDR3 has 14 residues. CDR3 sequence reads: CASSLAGAGNTIYF. For the CDR3, the DNA is TGTGCCAGCAGCTTGGCTGGGGCAGGAAACACCATATATTTT.

The gene calls are TRBV7-9 and TRBJ2-7; the match to TRBD1 covers 7 bases. V gave up 0 bases and J gave up 4 bases; unmatched junction bases: 18. The CDR3 runs to 19 residues. In germline, CDR1 is SEHNR, CDR2 FQNEAQ (reference sequence). The CDR3 protein is CASSLASPGGRQKTYEQYF. In DNA form, the CDR3 reads TGTGCCAGCAGCTTAGCGTCGCCAGGGGGTCGACAGAAAACATACGAGCAGTACTTC.

The chain recombines TRBV24-1 with TRBJ2-3, with D tentatively TRBD2 (5 bases). The length of the CDR3 is 16 residues. The V gene's germline CDR1 is KGHDR and CDR2 SFDVKD. V lost 4 bases to trimming and J lost 6 bases, with 19 bases between them. For the CDR3, the DNA is TGTGCCACCAGTGAGGGCGCGGCTAGCCAGCGGGATACGCAGTATTTT. Protein product: CATSEGAASQRDTQYF.

The genes are TRBV10-3 and TRBJ1-3; D remains unclear. Trimming removed 7 bases from V and 10 bases from J, with 20 bases in between. This CDR3 contains 14 residues. CDR1 is ENHRY, CDR2 SYGVKD, per germline. CDR3 coding DNA: TGTGCCATCACTAAGACGTTGGCAGAGGGTACCATATATTTT. It translates to CAITKTLAEGTIYF.

The rearrangement uses TRBV7-9 and TRBJ2-1; 13 bases map to TRBD2. CDR3 length: 16 residues. V was pared by 1 base and J by 8 bases, with 5 bases of the junction left unmatched. Germline V gene lookup returns CDR1 SEHNR and CDR2 FQNEAQ (reference sequence). The DNA for the CDR3 is TGTGCCAGCAGCTTAGTACTAGCGGGGGGGAGGTATGAGCAGTTCTTC. This encodes CASSLVLAGGRYEQFF. The variable domain in full, with the rest retrieved from reference TRBV7-9 and TRBJ2-1, is DTGVSQNPRHKITKRGQNVTFRCDPISEHNRLYWYRQTLGQGPEFLTYFQNEAQLEKSRLLSDRFSAERPKGSFSTLEIQRTEQGDSAMYLCASSLVLAGGRYEQFFGPGTRLTVL.

In this sample, this clone turned up once. The chain couples TRBV9 to TRBJ2-7, with 11 positions matching TRBD1. Germline V gene sequence: CDR1 SGDLS, CDR2 YYNGEE. This CDR3 region has 15 residues. Trimming removed 2 bases from V and 5 bases from J; junction bases left unmatched: 6. CDR3 in amino acids: CASSVRDRGFHEQYF. The CDR3 DNA reads as TGTGCCAGCAGCGTCCGGGACAGGGGGTTCCACGAGCAGTACTTC.

The CDR3 sequence: CASSSTGEGYTF. Written as DNA, the CDR3 is TGTGCCAGCAGTTCCACAGGGGAAGGCTACACCTTC. The chain is built from TRBV6-6 and TRBJ1-2, with 7 positions matching TRBD1. With 4 bases clipped from V and 8 bases from J, the junction kept 4 bases outside the gene matches. The length of the CDR3 is 12 residues. Germline CDR1 MNHNY, CDR2 SVGAGI (reference sequence).

The rearrangement joins TRBV5-1 to TRBJ2-5; tentative D call: TRBD1 (5 bases). The CDR3 sequence is 17 residues long. The germline CDR1 and CDR2 sequences are SGHRS and YFSETQ. Trimming removed 4 bases at V and 5 bases at J, with 24 bases between. The CDR3 region is CASSPTGAGPVGETQYF. The CDR3 region has the DNA TGCGCCAGCAGCCCTACTGGGGCAGGGCCGGTCGGTGAGACCCAGTACTTC. Using reference TRBV5-1 and TRBJ2-5 for the parts outside the CDR3, the full variable domain is KAGVTQTPRYLIKTRGQQVTLSCSPISGHRSVSWYQQTPGQGLQFLFEYFSETQRNKGNFPGRFSGRQFSNSRSEMNVSTLELGDSALYLCASSPTGAGPVGETQYFGPGTRLLVL.